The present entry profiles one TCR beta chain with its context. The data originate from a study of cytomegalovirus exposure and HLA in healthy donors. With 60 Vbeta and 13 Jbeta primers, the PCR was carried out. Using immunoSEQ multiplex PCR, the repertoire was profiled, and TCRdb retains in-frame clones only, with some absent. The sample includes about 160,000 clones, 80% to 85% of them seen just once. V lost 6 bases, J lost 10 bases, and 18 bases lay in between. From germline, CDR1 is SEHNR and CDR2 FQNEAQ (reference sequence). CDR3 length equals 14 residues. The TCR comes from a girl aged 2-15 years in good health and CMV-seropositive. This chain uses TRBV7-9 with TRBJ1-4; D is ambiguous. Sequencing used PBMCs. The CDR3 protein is CASSARSDLGKLFF. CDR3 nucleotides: TGTGCCAGCAGTGCGAGGTCCGATCTGGGAAAACTGTTTTTT.